Below are 13 T cell receptor beta chains sequenced from a single sample in a study of blood T cell repertoires in COVID-19. Data came from immunoSEQ multiplex PCR; TCRdb stores just in-frame clones and leaves some out. The sample gives approximately 150,000 clones, about 82% of which show up once; around 8.4% is in the top ten. Specimen: peripheral blood. The source is a woman between 55 and 75 years old with acute or convalescent COVID-19.

CDR3 sequence (DNA): TGTGCCAGCAGCCGTAACAGGGTGAATGAGCAGTTCTTC. Protein product: CASSRNRVNEQFF. The chain links TRBV6-5 to TRBJ2-1; weak D call: TRBD1 (6 bases). The CDR3 consists of 13 residues. Trimming took off 6 bases at V and 7 bases at J, with 13 bases between the two ends. Per the germline V gene, CDR1 is MNHEY and CDR2 is SVGAGI.

In its sample, this clone was seen once. This chain uses TRBV5-6 with TRBJ2-5, with 7 nucleotides matching TRBD1. The CDR3 sequence is 18 residues long. Germline values: CDR1 SGHDT, CDR2 YYEEEE. Trimming cost V 4 bases and J 4 bases; bases outside gene matches: 19. CDR3 amino acids: CASSPTEVSTGEGETQYF. CDR3 sequence (DNA): TGTGCCAGCAGCCCTACGGAGGTGTCTACAGGGGAAGGAGAGACCCAGTACTTC.

This clone was observed a handful of times. The chain has TRBV3-1 (or the pseudogene TRBV3-2) and TRBJ2-7, with a weak D call TRBD2 (5 bases). V lost 4 bases and J lost 6, with 7 bases in between. In germline, CDR1 is LGHDT, CDR2 YNNKEL (reference sequence). CDR3 size: 11 residues. CDR3 sequence: CASSLAGEQYF. CDR3 nucleotide sequence: TGTGCCAGCAGCCTCGCGGGCGAGCAGTACTTC.

This chain links TRBV9 with TRBJ2-7, with 7 nucleotides matching TRBD1. Per germline, CDR1 SGDLS and CDR2 YYNGEE. Trimming cost V 0 bases and J 2 bases; bases outside gene matches: 2. The CDR3 covers 14 residues. The CDR3 nucleotides are TGTGCCAGCAGCGTAGCCGGGACAGCCTACGAGCAGTACTTC. This translates into CASSVAGTAYEQYF. The full variable domain, completed using reference TRBV9 and TRBJ2-7, is DSGVTQTPKHLITATGQRVTLRCSPRSGDLSVYWYQQSLDQGLQFLIQYYNGEERAKGNILERFSAQQFPDLHSELNLSSLELGDSALYFCASSVAGTAYEQYFGPGTRLTVT.

CDR3 DNA sequence: TGTGCCAGCAGTACTGCGGGACTAAGCACAGATACGCAGTATTTT. Encoded protein: CASSTAGLSTDTQYF. This chain connects TRBV6-5 to TRBJ2-3; 7 positions agree with TRBD2. CDR1 and CDR2 from the germline V gene are MNHEY and SVGAGI. The CDR3 extends over 15 amino acids. With V trimmed by 5 bases and J by 0 bases, 5 bases remained unmatched.

This clone came up once. The V and J genes are TRBV19 and TRBJ2-7, with TRBD1 identical over 9 bases. The CDR3 extends over 15 amino acids. CDR1 is LNHDA and CDR2 is SQIVND in the germline V gene (reference sequence). V trimming: 5 bases; J trimming: 2 bases; junction bases outside the gene matches: 7. The CDR3 here is CASSGGTGQTYEQYF. CDR3 coding DNA: TGTGCCAGTAGTGGTGGGACAGGGCAAACCTACGAGCAGTACTTC.

Only a few counts were recorded for this clone. This rearrangement joins TRBV9 to TRBJ1-4; D ambiguous. Germline V gene data show CDR1 as SGDLS and CDR2 as YYNGEE. The V end lost 4 bases, the J end lost 3 bases, and 10 bases lay between the germline ends. CDR3 length equals 14 residues. The CDR3 DNA reads as TGTGCCAGCAGCCCGGGTATAGCTAATGAAAAACTGTTTTTT. Encoded protein: CASSPGIANEKLFF.

The rearrangement links TRBV18 to TRBJ1-1; D possibly corresponds to TRBD1 (6 bases). Trimming shortened V by 4 bases and J by 1 base, and 16 bases separated the two germline ends. The CDR3 is 16 residues long. CDR1 and CDR2 (germline): KGHSH, LQKENI. DNA of the CDR3: TGTGCCAGCTCACTGGGGGCTGGGGTGGGGAACACTGAAGCTTTCTTT. Its protein is CASSLGAGVGNTEAFF.

This clone came up once. J is TRBJ1-2 and V is TRBV12-2; the table calls TRBD1, which could not be checked here. TRBV12-2 is described as a pseudogene. This CDR3 contains 14 residues. For the CDR3, the DNA is TGTGCAAGTCGCTTAGTACAGGGCACCTATGGCTACACCTTC. As protein: CASRLVQGTYGYTF.

The chain uses TRBV1 and TRBJ1-6; the D segment call TRBD1 is taken from the table without a DNA check. TRBV1 is reported as a pseudogene. There are 17 residues in the CDR3. CDR3 protein: CTSSQEGHKATDSPLHF. CDR3 bases: TGCACCAGCAGCCAAGAAGGTCACAAGGCCACAGATTCACCCCTCCACTTT.

As concerns this clone: This sample includes further DNA sequences coding for the same CDR3. The CDR3 reads CASSPTTGLNTEAFF. In DNA form, the CDR3 reads TGTGCCAGCTCACCCACCACAGGATTGAACACTGAAGCTTTCTTT. J is TRBJ1-1 and V is TRBV18, with D perhaps matching TRBD1 (5 bases). Germline CDR1 and CDR2: KGHSH and LQKENI. This CDR3 region has 15 residues. Trimming cost V 3 bases and J 0 bases, with 11 bases left between them.

The V call is TRBV24-1, the J call TRBJ2-1; D is undetermined. The V gene's germline CDR1 is KGHDR and CDR2 SFDVKD. Trimming cost V 6 bases and J 1 base, with 3 bases left between them. The CDR3 runs 12 residues. The CDR3 nucleotides are TGTGCCACCAGTCGGTCCTACAATGAGCAGTTCTTC. This gives the protein CATSRSYNEQFF.

The gene calls are TRBV19 and TRBJ1-2, with D perhaps TRBD1 (6 bases). Germline lookup yields CDR1 LNHDA and CDR2 SQIVND (reference sequence). The CDR3 is 16 amino acids. Trimming removed 2 bases at V and 0 bases at J, with 13 bases between. This CDR3 is CASSILRDTTNYGYTF. In DNA form, the CDR3 reads TGTGCCAGTAGTATACTCAGGGACACCACTAACTATGGCTACACCTTC. Combining the CDR3 with reference TRBV19 and TRBJ1-2 gives the whole variable domain DGGITQSPKYLFRKEGQNVTLSCEQNLNHDAMYWYRQDPGQGLRLIYYSQIVNDFQKGDIAEGYSVSREKKESFPLTVTSAQKNPTAFYLCASSILRDTTNYGYTFGSGTRLTVV.